The present T cell receptor (beta chain) was sequenced within a study of blood T cell repertoires in COVID-19. The overall study: Samples of COVID-19 (acute and convalescent) were obtained from the United States, Italy and Spain. The analysed material was cDNA or gDNA that came from T cells, B-cell-depleted T cells, or PBMCs.

Repertoires were generated with immunoSEQ multiplex PCR, while TCRdb's copy carries only in-frame clones and drops some. The table has 250,000 to 300,000 clones, approximately 85% seen once; the top ten hold approximately 2%. In assigning cohorts, the study relied on participant-reported clinical history. Recovered status in Cohort 3 required two negative PCRs, clearance, or symptom resolution. Germline values: CDR1 MNHEY, CDR2 SVGAGI. V dropped 7 bases and J dropped 14 bases, with 17 bases sitting between them. The CDR3 runs to 11 residues. Sequencing was carried out using PBMCs or T cells enriched from blood (not recorded which). This TCR came from a woman aged 45 to 65 who had recovered from COVID-19. This chain joins TRBV6-5 and TRBJ1-2; no reliable D call. The CDR3 is CASNVGRETTF. The CDR3 DNA reads TGTGCCAGCAACGTCGGCCGGGAAACGACCTTC.